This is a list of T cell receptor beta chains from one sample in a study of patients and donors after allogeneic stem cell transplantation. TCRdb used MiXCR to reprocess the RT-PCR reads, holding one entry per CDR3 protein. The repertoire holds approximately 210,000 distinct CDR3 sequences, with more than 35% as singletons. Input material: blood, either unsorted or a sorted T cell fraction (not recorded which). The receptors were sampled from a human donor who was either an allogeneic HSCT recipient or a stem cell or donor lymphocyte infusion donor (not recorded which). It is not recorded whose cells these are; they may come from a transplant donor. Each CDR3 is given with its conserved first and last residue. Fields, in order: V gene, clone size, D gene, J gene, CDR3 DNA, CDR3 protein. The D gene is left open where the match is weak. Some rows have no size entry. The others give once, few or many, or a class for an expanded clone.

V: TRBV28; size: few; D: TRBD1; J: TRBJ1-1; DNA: TGTGCCAGCAGGGGACAGGGAGGTACTGAAGCTTTCTTT; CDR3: CASRGQGGTEAFF
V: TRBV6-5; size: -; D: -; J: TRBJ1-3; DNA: TGTGCCAGCAGTTACCCCGGTGGGGGGATCTCTGGAAACACCATATATTTT; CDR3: CASSYPGGGISGNTIYF
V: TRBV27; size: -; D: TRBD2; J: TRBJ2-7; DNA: TGTGCCAGCAGTTTTAGCGGGGGGGTCTACGAGCAGTACTTC; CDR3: CASSFSGGVYEQYF
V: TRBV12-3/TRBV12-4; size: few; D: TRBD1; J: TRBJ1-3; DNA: TGTGCCAGCACCCCCCTGGGACAGGGTTCTGGAAACACCATATATTTT; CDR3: CASTPLGQGSGNTIYF
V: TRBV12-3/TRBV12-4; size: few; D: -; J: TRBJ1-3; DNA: TGTGCCAGCAGTTTTGAATTGTACACCATATATTTT; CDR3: CASSFELYTIYF
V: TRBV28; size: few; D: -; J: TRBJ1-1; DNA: TGTGCCAGCAGCCCTCCAAGGGGCGCTGAAGCTTTCTTT; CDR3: CASSPPRGAEAFF
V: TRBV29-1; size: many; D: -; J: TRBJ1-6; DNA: TGCAGCGTTGAAGATCCGCCAGGACCCCTCCACTTT; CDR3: CSVEDPPGPLHF
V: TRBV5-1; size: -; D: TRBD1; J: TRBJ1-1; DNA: TGCGCCAGCAGTCAGGGGGGCACTGAAGCTTTGTTT; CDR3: CASSQGGTEALF
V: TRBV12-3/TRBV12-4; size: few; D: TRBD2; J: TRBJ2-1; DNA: TGTGCCAGCAGTTCCCACGCGGGAGGCCTATCGGAGCAGTTCTTC; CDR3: CASSSHAGGLSEQFF
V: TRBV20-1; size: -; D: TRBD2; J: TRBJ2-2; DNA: TGCAGTGCTAGAGATGCGGGACTAGCGATGGGCACCGGGGAGCTGTTTTTT; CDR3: CSARDAGLAMGTGELFF
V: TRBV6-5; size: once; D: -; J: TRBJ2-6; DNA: TGTGCCAGCAGTTACGAGGGTCCCTGGGCCAACGTCCTGACTTTC; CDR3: CASSYEGPWANVLTF
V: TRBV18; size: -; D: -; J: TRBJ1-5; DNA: TGTGCCAGCTCACCAGAGGAGGGTCAGCCCCAGCATTTT; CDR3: CASSPEEGQPQHF
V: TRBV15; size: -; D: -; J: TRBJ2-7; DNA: TGTGCCACCAGCAGAGTGGCCGCCTACGAGCAGTACTTC; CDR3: CATSRVAAYEQYF
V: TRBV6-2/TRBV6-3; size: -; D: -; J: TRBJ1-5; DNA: TGTGCCAGCAGTTACATTAATGGACAGCCCCAGCATTTT; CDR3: CASSYINGQPQHF
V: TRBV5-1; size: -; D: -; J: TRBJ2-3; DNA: TGCGCCAGCAGCTTGGGGCACAGCACAGATACGCAGTATTTT; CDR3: CASSLGHSTDTQYF
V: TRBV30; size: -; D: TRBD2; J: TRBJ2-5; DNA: TGTGCCTGGAGCCGAAAGGCGGGAGTCCAAGAGACCCAGTACTTC; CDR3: CAWSRKAGVQETQYF
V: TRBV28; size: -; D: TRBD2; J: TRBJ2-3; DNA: TGTGCCAGCAGTTTCCCCCGGGAGGGTCCTTACACAGATACGCAGTATTTT; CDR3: CASSFPREGPYTDTQYF
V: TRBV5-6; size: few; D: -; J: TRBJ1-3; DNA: TGTGCCAGCAGCTTGGGGCGGTTCTCTGGAAACACCATATATTTT; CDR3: CASSLGRFSGNTIYF
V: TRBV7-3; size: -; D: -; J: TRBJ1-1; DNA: TGTGCCAGCAGCTTAAATGGCATAGGCTACTTGAACACTGAAGCTTTCTTT; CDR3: CASSLNGIGYLNTEAFF
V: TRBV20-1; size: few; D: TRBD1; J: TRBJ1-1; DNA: TGCAGTGCACCGGACAGGGCGATAACTGAAGCTTTCTTT; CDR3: CSAPDRAITEAFF
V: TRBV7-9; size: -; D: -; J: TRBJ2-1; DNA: TGTGCCAGCAGCCCCGGACAGACCTACAATGAGCAGTTCTTC; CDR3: CASSPGQTYNEQFF
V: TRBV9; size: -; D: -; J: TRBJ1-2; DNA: TGTGCCAGCAGCGCGATAATGACAGTCCCAAACTATGGCTACACCTTC; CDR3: CASSAIMTVPNYGYTF
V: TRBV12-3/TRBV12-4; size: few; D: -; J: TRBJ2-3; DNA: TGTGCCATCAGCCGGGCAGGGGAACATACGCAGTATTTT; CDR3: CAISRAGEHTQYF
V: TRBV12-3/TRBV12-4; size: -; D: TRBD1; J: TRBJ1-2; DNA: TGTGCCAGCAGTTTGACAGGGGGCGCAGTCTATGGCTACACCTTC; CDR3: CASSLTGGAVYGYTF
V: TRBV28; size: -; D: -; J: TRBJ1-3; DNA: TGTGCCAGCAGTCCGAGTGACTCTGGAAACACCATATATTTT; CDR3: CASSPSDSGNTIYF
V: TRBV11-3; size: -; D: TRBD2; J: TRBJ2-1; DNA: TGTGCCAGCAGCCCGGGCGGGGGGATGTACAATGAGCAGTTCTTC; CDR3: CASSPGGGMYNEQFF
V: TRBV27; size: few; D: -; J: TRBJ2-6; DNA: TGTGCCAGCAGTGATACGGTGGTCAACGTCCTGACTTTC; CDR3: CASSDTVVNVLTF
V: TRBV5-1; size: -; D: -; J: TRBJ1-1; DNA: TGCGCCAGCAGCTTGGGAGGGGTGAACACTGAAGCTTTCTTT; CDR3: CASSLGGVNTEAFF
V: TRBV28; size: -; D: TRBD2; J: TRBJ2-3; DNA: TGTGCCAGCGGGAGGGCCGGGAGCACAGATACGCAGTATTTT; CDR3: CASGRAGSTDTQYF
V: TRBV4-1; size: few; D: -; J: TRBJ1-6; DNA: TGCGCCAGCAGCCAAGACTTAACAGACCGAGGCCTCCACTTT; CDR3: CASSQDLTDRGLHF
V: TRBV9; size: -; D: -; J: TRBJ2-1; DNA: TGTGCCAGCAGCCTTTACTCCTACAATGAGCAGTTCTTC; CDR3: CASSLYSYNEQFF
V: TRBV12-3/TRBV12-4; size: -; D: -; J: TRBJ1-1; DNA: TGTGCCAGCAGTTTACAATCGAACACTGAAGCTTTCTTT; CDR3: CASSLQSNTEAFF
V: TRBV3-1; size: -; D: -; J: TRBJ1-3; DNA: TGTGCCAGCAGCCAAGTAGCTGGGAGCGGAAACACCATATATTTT; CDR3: CASSQVAGSGNTIYF
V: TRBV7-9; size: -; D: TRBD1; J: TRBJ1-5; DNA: TGTGCCAGCAGCCAGACCACGGGACAGATCTCTTATAGCAATCAGCCCCAGCATTTT; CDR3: CASSQTTGQISYSNQPQHF
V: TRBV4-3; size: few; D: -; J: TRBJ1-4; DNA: TGCGCCAGCAGCCAAGATATTATTCCCATTGGGGCACTGTTTTTT; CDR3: CASSQDIIPIGALFF
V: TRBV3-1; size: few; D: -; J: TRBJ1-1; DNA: TGTGCCAGCAGTAAGACAGGGAACACTGAAGCTTTCTTT; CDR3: CASSKTGNTEAFF
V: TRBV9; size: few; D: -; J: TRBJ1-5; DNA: TGTGCCAGCAGCGAGCTCGGGGTTGAGTATCAGCCCCAGCATTTT; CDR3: CASSELGVEYQPQHF
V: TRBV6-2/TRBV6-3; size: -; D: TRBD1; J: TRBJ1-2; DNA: TGTGCCAGCACCCCGCCTGGACAGGACATCTATGGCTACACCTTC; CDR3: CASTPPGQDIYGYTF
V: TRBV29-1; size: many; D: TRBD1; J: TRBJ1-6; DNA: TGCAGCGTTGAGGGACAGCGCGCCTTT; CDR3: CSVEGQRAF